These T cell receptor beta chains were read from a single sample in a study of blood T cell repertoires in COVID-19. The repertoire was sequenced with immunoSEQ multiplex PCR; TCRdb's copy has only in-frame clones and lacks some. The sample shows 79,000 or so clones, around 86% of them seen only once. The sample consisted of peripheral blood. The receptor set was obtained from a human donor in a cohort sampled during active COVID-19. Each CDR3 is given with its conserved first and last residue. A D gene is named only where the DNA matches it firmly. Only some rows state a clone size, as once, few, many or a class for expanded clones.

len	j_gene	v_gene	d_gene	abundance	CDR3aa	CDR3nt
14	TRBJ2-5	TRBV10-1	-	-	CASSSDIEQETQYF	TGCGCCAGCAGCTCGGACATCGAGCAAGAGACCCAGTACTTC
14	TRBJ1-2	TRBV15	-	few	CATSGRQTGGGYTF	TGTGCCACCAGCGGCCGTCAAACGGGAGGTGGCTACACCTTC
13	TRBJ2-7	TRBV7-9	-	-	CASSPVRLDEQYF	TGTGCCAGCAGCCCAGTACGCCTCGACGAGCAGTACTTC
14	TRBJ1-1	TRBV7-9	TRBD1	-	CASSSTGGYTEAFF	TGTGCCAGCAGCTCGACAGGGGGCTACACTGAAGCTTTCTTT
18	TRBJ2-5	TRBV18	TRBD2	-	CASSPQFRTSGSWETQYF	TGTGCCAGCTCACCACAATTCAGGACTAGCGGGAGTTGGGAGACCCAGTACTTC
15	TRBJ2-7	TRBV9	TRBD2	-	CASSVTGLADYEQYF	TGTGCCAGCAGCGTAACGGGACTAGCGGATTACGAGCAGTACTTC
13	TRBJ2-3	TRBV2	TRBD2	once	CASRAGWADTQYF	TGTGCCAGCAGAGCGGGGTGGGCAGATACGCAGTATTTT
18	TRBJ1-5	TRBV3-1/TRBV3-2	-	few	CASSQDLPRADLNQPQHF	TGTGCCAGCAGCCAAGATCTTCCCAGGGCAGATCTCAATCAGCCCCAGCATTTT
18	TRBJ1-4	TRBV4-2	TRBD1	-	CASSQADGQGMLNEKLFF	TGTGCCAGCAGCCAAGCCGATGGACAGGGAATGTTGAACGAAAAACTGTTTTTT
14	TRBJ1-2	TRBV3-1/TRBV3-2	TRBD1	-	CASSLRQGAGGYTF	TGTGCCAGCAGCCTCAGACAGGGGGCTGGTGGCTACACCTTC
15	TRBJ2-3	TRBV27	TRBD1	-	CASSRWTGGTDTQYF	TGTGCCAGCAGTCGCTGGACAGGGGGCACAGATACGCAGTATTTT
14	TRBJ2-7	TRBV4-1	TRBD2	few	CASSWGLADYEQYF	TGCGCCAGCAGCTGGGGACTAGCGGATTACGAGCAGTACTTC
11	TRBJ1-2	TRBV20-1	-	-	CSASDGDGYTF	TGCAGTGCTTCAGACGGAGATGGCTACACCTTC
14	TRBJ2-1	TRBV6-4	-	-	CASSLGLSRSEQFF	TGTGCCAGCAGCCTGGGACTTTCGAGGTCCGAGCAGTTCTTC
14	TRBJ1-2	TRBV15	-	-	CATSSPDRSYGYTF	TGTGCCACCAGCAGTCCCGACCGGAGCTATGGCTACACCTTC
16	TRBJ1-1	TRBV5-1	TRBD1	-	CASSSGQDSMNTEAFF	TGCGCCAGCAGCTCAGGACAGGACAGCATGAACACTGAAGCTTTCTTT
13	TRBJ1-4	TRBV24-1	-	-	CATGRGGWEKLFF	TGTGCCACCGGGAGGGGAGGTTGGGAAAAACTGTTTTTT
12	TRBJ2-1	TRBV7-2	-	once	CASSPSGGEQFF	TGTGCCAGCAGCCCCTCAGGGGGGGAGCAGTTCTTC
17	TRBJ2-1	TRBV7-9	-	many	CASSLAVQRAYYNEQFF	TGTGCCAGCAGCTTAGCGGTCCAGCGGGCTTACTACAATGAGCAGTTCTTC
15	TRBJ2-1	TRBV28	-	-	CASSLDSFPYNEQFF	TGTGCCAGCAGTTTAGACAGTTTCCCCTACAATGAGCAGTTCTTC
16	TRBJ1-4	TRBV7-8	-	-	CASSRSRQVGGEKLFF	TGTGCCAGCAGCCGTAGTCGACAGGTCGGAGGAGAAAAACTGTTTTTT
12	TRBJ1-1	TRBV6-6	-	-	CASSQQGSEAFF	TGTGCCAGCAGTCAACAGGGCTCTGAAGCTTTCTTT
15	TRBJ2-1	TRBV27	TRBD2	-	CASSSPSGRKDEQFF	TGTGCCAGCAGTTCCCCTAGCGGGAGGAAAGATGAGCAGTTCTTC
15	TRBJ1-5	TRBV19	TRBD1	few	CASSIGDSKNQPQHF	TGTGCCAGTAGTATAGGGGACAGTAAAAATCAGCCCCAGCATTTT
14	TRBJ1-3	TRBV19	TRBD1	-	CASRDSYSGNTIYF	TGTGCCAGCCGGGACAGTTACTCTGGAAACACCATATATTTT
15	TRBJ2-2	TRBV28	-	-	CASSSTRGKEGELFF	TGTGCCAGCAGCTCAACGAGAGGGAAGGAGGGGGAGCTGTTTTTT